These 18 T cell receptor beta chains share one sample of origin, sequenced in a study of shared clonotypes between healthy human individuals. CD45RO-negative, CCR7-selected cells formed the naive CD8 fraction, which excluded terminally differentiated effector memory CD45RA+ cells. Produced via immunoSEQ multiplex PCR; TCRdb's table is partial and in-frame only. This table holds roughly 1,800,000 clones, about 95% found once. Material: naive CD8+ T cells sorted from blood. The source is a man younger than 35 in good health.

Notes on this clone: Different DNA sequences within this sample yield the same CDR3. The chain's CDR3 is CAISESGDNEQFF. DNA of the CDR3: TGTGCCATCAGTGAGTCTGGGGACAATGAGCAGTTCTTC. The V call is TRBV10-3, the J call TRBJ2-1, with D uncertain. V was shortened by 0 bases and J by 5 bases, with 5 bases between the two germline ends. Germline values: CDR1 ENHRY, CDR2 SYGVKD. This CDR3 is built from 13 residues.

The chain combines TRBV7-9 with TRBJ1-1, with 7 bases lining up with TRBD1. Germline V gene data show CDR1 as SEHNR and CDR2 as FQNEAQ (reference sequence). The CDR3 extends over 15 amino acids. Unmatched junction bases numbered 7, after V lost 3 bases and J lost 3 bases. The CDR3 is CASSLNRGIDTEAFF. CDR3 nucleotides: TGTGCCAGCAGCTTGAACAGGGGCATTGACACTGAAGCTTTCTTT.

A note on this clone: The sample has other DNA sequences that encode this CDR3 too. The V call is TRBV7-9, the J call TRBJ2-7; the D gene could be TRBD1 or TRBD2 (5 bases each). Germline lookup yields CDR1 SEHNR and CDR2 FQNEAQ (reference sequence). Trimming took off 0 bases at V and 0 bases at J, with 9 bases between the two ends. The CDR3 covers 15 residues. The DNA of the CDR3 is TGTGCCAGCAGCTTAGCGCAGGGAGTCTCCTACGAGCAGTACTTC. Translated: CASSLAQGVSYEQYF. The whole variable domain, remainder taken from reference TRBV7-9 and TRBJ2-7, is DTGVSQNPRHKITKRGQNVTFRCDPISEHNRLYWYRQTLGQGPEFLTYFQNEAQLEKSRLLSDRFSAERPKGSFSTLEIQRTEQGDSAMYLCASSLAQGVSYEQYFGPGTRLTVT.

V and J are TRBV6-5 and TRBJ2-7, with D perhaps being TRBD1 or TRBD2 (5 bases each). This CDR3 comprises 14 residues. The germline V gene encodes CDR1 MNHEY and CDR2 SVGAGI. The V gene lost 2 bases and the J gene lost 0 bases, with 8 bases spanning the gap. CDR3 protein: CASSYEGNSYEQYF. The CDR3 DNA reads as TGTGCCAGCAGTTACGAGGGGAACTCCTACGAGCAGTACTTC.

V is TRBV6-9 and J is TRBJ2-5; the match to TRBD1 covers 9 bases. CDR3 length equals 17 residues. Germline CDR1 MNHGY, CDR2 SVAAGI. V was clipped by 5 bases and J by 1 base; unmatched bases: 11. CDR3 protein: CASSRDREGQLQETQYF. DNA of the CDR3: TGTGCCAGCAGTAGGGACAGGGAGGGCCAACTCCAAGAGACCCAGTACTTC.

As regards this clone: The sample holds other DNA sequences that translate to the same CDR3. The chain joins TRBV7-9 to TRBJ2-7; D remains ambiguous. Trimming removed 5 bases at V and 2 bases at J, with 7 bases between. The CDR3 is 12 residues long. Germline values: CDR1 SEHNR, CDR2 FQNEAQ (reference sequence). In DNA form, the CDR3 reads TGTGCCAGCAGCCTAGGCACCTACGAGCAGTACTTC. It specifies CASSLGTYEQYF.

As for this clone: Other DNA sequences in the sample encode the same CDR3. V usage is TRBV7-9 and J usage is TRBJ2-3; tentatively, D is TRBD1 (5 bases). The CDR3 totals 15 residues. Looked up from germline, CDR1 is SEHNR and CDR2 is FQNEAQ (reference sequence). Trimming removed 1 base at V and 0 bases at J, with 8 bases between. CDR3: CASSLGQGSTDTQYF. In DNA, the CDR3 is TGTGCCAGCAGCTTAGGTCAGGGAAGCACAGATACGCAGTATTTT.

The rearrangement joins TRBV4-1 to TRBJ2-3; D remains ambiguous. The CDR3 loop spans 15 amino acids. The V and J ends lost 2 bases and 4 bases respectively, with 13 bases between them. Germline V gives CDR1 MGHRA, CDR2 YSYEKL. The CDR3 loop is CASSQIGPVADTQYF. In DNA, the CDR3 is TGCGCCAGCAGCCAAATAGGGCCTGTGGCAGATACGCAGTATTTT.

The J gene is TRBJ2-3, the V gene TRBV27; D might be TRBD1 (5 bases). Germline loops: CDR1 MNHEY, CDR2 SMNVEV (reference sequence). The CDR3 consists of 15 residues. Trimming took off 1 base at V and 2 bases at J, with 10 bases between the two ends. The chain's CDR3 is CASSLWGRDTDTQYF. In DNA form, the CDR3 reads TGTGCCAGCAGTTTATGGGGCAGGGACACAGATACGCAGTATTTT.

The gene calls are TRBV4-3 and TRBJ1-2; TRBD1 matches 11 bases. With V trimmed by 3 bases and J by 6 bases, 15 bases remained unmatched. Germline loops: CDR1 LGHNA, CDR2 YSLEER. The CDR3 is 18 residues long. The CDR3 loop reads CASSHLIADRGREDGYTF. The CDR3, as DNA: TGCGCCAGCAGCCACCTCATCGCGGACAGGGGGCGCGAGGATGGCTACACCTTC.

The chain employs TRBV9 and TRBJ2-7; TRBD2 matches at 9 bases. CDR1 is SGDLS and CDR2 is YYNGEE in the germline V gene. Trimming took 3 bases from V and 3 from J; bases not matched to a gene: 13. The CDR3 is 17 amino acids. CDR3 coding DNA: TGTGCCAGCAGCGGGCCCCATAGCGGGGGACTATTCTACGAGCAGTACTTC. It is translated as CASSGPHSGGLFYEQYF. Full variable domain (missing parts from reference TRBV9 and TRBJ2-7): DSGVTQTPKHLITATGQRVTLRCSPRSGDLSVYWYQQSLDQGLQFLIQYYNGEERAKGNILERFSAQQFPDLHSELNLSSLELGDSALYFCASSGPHSGGLFYEQYFGPGTRLTVT.

V is TRBV15 and J is TRBJ1-1, with a weak D call TRBD1 (6 bases). The CDR3 runs 15 residues. V dropped 1 base and J dropped 1 base, with 10 bases sitting between them. Germline values: CDR1 LNHNV, CDR2 YYDKDF (reference sequence). This chain's CDR3 is CATSRGGQKNTEAFF. The CDR3 DNA reads TGTGCCACCAGCAGAGGCGGACAGAAGAACACTGAAGCTTTCTTT.

The J gene is TRBJ2-4, the V gene TRBV7-8, with unresolved D. The V end lost 7 bases, the J end lost 0 bases, and 7 bases lay between the germline ends. Germline CDR1 reads SGHVS; CDR2 reads FQNEAQ. The CDR3 is 13 amino acids. The DNA of the CDR3 is TGTGCCAGCATTTACCAAGCCAAAAACATTCAGTACTTC. Translation gives CASIYQAKNIQYF.

This clone appeared a single time. This sequence joins TRBV2 and TRBJ1-4; TRBD1 aligns across 7 bases. The CDR3 runs to 15 residues. The germline V gene encodes CDR1 SNHLY and CDR2 FYNNEI. The trim removed 3 bases at V and 4 bases at J, leaving 5 bases unmatched. The CDR3 protein is CASSDPPGGNEKLFF. CDR3 nucleotide sequence: TGTGCCAGCAGTGACCCGCCAGGGGGTAATGAAAAACTGTTTTTT.

V is TRBV5-6 and J is TRBJ2-3; D gene unclear. V was cut by 0 bases and J by 3 bases, with 8 bases left in between. In germline, CDR1 is SGHDT, CDR2 YYEEEE. This CDR3 comprises 14 residues. The CDR3 spells CASSLDRATDTQYF. In DNA, the CDR3 is TGTGCCAGCAGCTTGGATAGGGCAACAGATACGCAGTATTTT.

The rearrangement uses TRBV4-3 and TRBJ2-1, with 10 bases identical to TRBD2. The germline V gene encodes CDR1 LGHNA and CDR2 YSLEER. This CDR3 region has 17 residues. The V segment lost 0 bases and the J segment 4 bases; nucleotides outside the gene matches: 6. The CDR3 coding sequence is TGCGCCAGCAGCCAAGATCTATCTAGCGGGAGTTACAATGAGCAGTTCTTC. Translating gives CASSQDLSSGSYNEQFF.

The chain has TRBV25-1 and TRBJ1-1; D ambiguous. The V gene's germline CDR1 is MGHDK and CDR2 SYGVNS. This CDR3 has 14 amino acids. The ends were cut back, 2 bases at V and 1 base at J, with 8 bases in the middle. DNA for the CDR3: TGTGCCAGCAGTGAAAGCGCGGAGAACACTGAAGCTTTCTTT. Protein product: CASSESAENTEAFF.

This rearrangement joins TRBV27 to TRBJ2-3; D call uncertain. Per the germline V gene, CDR1 is MNHEY and CDR2 is SMNVEV (reference sequence). The V and J ends lost 7 bases and 4 bases respectively, with 15 bases between them. The length of the CDR3 is 14 residues. The CDR3 here is CASKGWEFPDTQYF. CDR3 bases: TGTGCCAGCAAGGGTTGGGAATTTCCAGATACGCAGTATTTT.